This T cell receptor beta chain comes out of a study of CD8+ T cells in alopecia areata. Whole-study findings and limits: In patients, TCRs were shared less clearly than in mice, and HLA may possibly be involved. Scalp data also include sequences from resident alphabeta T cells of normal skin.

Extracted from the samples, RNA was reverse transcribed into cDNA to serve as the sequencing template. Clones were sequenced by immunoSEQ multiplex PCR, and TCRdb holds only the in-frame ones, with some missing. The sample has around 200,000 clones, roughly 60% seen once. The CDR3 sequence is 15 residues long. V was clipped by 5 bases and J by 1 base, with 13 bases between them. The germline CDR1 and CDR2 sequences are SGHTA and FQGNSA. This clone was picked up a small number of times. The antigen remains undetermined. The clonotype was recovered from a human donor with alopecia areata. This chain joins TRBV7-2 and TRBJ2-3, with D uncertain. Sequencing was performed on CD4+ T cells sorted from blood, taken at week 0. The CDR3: CASSRTPGGTDTQYF. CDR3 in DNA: TGTGCCAGCAGCCGTACCCCGGGCGGCACAGATACGCAGTATTTT. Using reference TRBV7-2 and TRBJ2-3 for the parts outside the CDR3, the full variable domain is GAGVSQSPSNKVTEKGKDVELRCDPISGHTALYWYRQSLGQGLEFLIYFQGNSAPDKSGLPSDRFSAERTGGSVSTLTIQRTQQEDSAVYLCASSRTPGGTDTQYFGPGTRLTVL.